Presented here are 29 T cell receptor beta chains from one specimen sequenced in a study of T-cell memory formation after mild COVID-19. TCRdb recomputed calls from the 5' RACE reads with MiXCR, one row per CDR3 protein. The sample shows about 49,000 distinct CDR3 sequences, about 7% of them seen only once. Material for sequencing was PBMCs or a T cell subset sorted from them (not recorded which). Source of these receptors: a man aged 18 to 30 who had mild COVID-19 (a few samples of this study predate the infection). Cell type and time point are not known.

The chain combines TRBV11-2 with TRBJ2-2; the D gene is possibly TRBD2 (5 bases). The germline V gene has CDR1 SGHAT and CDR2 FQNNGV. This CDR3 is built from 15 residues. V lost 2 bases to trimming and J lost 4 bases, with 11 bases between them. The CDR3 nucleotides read TGTGCCAGCAGCTTATGGCTAGCTAGCACCGGGGAGCTGTTTTTT. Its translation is CASSLWLASTGELFF.

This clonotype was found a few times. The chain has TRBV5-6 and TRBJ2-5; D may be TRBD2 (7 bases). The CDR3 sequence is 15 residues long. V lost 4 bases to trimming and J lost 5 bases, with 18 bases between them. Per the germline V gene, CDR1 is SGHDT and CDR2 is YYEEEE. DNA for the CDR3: TGTGCCAGCAGCAGCCGGGGGGCATATTTGGAGACCCAGTACTTC. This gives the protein CASSSRGAYLETQYF.

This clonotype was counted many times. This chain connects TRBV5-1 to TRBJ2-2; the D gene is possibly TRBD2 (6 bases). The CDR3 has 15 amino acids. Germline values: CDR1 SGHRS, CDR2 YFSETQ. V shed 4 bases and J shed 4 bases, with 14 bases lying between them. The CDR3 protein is CASSLNQGGTGELFF. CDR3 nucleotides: TGCGCCAGCAGCCTCAACCAGGGAGGCACCGGGGAGCTGTTTTTT.

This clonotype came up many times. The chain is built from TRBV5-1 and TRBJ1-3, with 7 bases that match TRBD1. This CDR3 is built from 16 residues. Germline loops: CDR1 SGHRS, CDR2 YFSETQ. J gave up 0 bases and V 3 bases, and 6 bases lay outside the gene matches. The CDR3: CASSSQGPSSGNTIYF. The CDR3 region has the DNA TGCGCCAGCAGCTCACAGGGGCCGAGCTCTGGAAACACCATATATTTT.

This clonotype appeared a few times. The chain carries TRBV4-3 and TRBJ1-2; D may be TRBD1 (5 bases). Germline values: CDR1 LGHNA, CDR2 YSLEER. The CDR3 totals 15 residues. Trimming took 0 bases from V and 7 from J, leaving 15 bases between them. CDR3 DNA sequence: TGCGCCAGCAGCCAAGATCCAGGGCGGGAGGCTGGCTACACCTTC. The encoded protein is CASSQDPGREAGYTF.

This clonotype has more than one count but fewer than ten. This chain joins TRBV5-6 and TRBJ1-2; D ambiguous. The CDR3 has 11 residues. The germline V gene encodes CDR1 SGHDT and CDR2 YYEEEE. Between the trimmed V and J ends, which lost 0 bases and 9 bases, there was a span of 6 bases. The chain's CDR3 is CASSLEASYTF. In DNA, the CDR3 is TGTGCCAGCAGCTTGGAAGCGAGCTACACCTTC.

Here the CDR3 reads CASSDSTGGADTQYF. CDR3 sequence (DNA): TGTGCCAGCAGTGACTCGACAGGGGGCGCAGATACGCAGTATTTT. The chain links TRBV6-4 to TRBJ2-3, with 10 bases identical to TRBD1. CDR3 length equals 15 residues. The germline V gene has CDR1 MRHNA and CDR2 SNTAGT. The junction had 1 base not matched to a gene; V was cut back by 0 bases and J by 4 bases.

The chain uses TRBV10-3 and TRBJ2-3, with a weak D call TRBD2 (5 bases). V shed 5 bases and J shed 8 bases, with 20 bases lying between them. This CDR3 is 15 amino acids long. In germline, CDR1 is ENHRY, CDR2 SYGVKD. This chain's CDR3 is CAISPTTPEGSTQYF. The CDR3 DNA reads TGTGCCATCAGTCCGACCACACCTGAGGGTTCTACGCAGTATTTT.

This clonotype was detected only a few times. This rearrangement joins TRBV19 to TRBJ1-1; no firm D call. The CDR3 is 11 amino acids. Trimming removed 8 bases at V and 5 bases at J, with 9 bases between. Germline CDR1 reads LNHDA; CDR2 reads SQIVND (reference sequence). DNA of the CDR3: TGTGCCAGTGGACGTGGTACTGAAGCTTTCTTT. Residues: CASGRGTEAFF.

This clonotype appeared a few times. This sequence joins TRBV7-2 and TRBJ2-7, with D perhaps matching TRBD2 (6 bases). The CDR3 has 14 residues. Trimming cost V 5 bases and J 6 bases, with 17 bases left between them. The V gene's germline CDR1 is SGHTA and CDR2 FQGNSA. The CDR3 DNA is TGTGCCAGCAGCCCTAATCGGGGGTTGGGCGAGCAGTACGTC. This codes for CASSPNRGLGEQYV.

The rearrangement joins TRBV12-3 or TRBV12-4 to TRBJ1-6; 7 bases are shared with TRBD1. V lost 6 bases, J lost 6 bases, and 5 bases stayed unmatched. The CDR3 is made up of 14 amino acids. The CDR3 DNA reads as TGTGCCAGCAGCCGACAGGGTAGTAATTCACCCCTCCACTTT. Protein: CASSRQGSNSPLHF.

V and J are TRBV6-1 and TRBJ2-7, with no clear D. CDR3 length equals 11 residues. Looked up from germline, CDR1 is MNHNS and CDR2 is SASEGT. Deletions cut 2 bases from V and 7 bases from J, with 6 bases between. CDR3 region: CASSEWGEQYV. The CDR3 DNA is TGTGCCAGCAGTGAATGGGGAGAGCAGTACGTC.

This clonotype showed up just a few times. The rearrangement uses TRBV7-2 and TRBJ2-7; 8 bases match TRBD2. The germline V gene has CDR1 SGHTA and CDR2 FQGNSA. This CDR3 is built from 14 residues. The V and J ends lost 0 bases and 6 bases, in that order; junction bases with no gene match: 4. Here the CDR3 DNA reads TGTGCCAGCAGCTTAGCGCGGGGGGCCGGCGAGCAGTACTTC. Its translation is CASSLARGAGEQYF.

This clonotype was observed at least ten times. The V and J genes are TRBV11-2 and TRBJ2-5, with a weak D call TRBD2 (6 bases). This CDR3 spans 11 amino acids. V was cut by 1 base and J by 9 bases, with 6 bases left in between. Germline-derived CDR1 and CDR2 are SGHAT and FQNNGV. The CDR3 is CASSLGGAQYF. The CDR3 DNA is TGTGCCAGCAGCTTAGGGGGGGCCCAGTACTTC.

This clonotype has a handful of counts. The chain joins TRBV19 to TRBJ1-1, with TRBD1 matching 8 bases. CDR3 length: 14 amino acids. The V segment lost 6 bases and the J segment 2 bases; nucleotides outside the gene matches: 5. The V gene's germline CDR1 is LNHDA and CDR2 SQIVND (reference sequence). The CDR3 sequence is CASSWDRINTEAFF. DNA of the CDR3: TGTGCCAGTAGCTGGGACAGGATAAACACTGAAGCTTTCTTT.

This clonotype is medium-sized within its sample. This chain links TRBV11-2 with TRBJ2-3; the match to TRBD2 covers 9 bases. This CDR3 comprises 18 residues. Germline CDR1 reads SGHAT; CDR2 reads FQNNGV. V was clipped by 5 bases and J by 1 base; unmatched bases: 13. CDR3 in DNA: TGTGCCAGCAGCCAGACCGTCGTTAGCGGGGGTCGCACAGATACGCAGTATTTT. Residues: CASSQTVVSGGRTDTQYF.

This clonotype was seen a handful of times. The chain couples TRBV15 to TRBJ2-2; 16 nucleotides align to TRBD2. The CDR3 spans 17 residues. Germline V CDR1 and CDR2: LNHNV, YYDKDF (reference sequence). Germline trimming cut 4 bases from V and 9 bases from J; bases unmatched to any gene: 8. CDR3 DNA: TGTGCCACCAGCAAAGATCCGGGACTAGCGGGGGGGCGGGAGCTGTTTTTT. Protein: CATSKDPGLAGGRELFF.

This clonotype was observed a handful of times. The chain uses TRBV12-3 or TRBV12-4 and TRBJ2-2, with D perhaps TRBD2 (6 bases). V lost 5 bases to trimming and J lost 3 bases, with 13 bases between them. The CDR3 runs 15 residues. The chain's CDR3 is CASSANRDYTGELFF. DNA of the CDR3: TGTGCCAGCAGTGCTAACCGGGACTACACCGGGGAGCTGTTTTTT.

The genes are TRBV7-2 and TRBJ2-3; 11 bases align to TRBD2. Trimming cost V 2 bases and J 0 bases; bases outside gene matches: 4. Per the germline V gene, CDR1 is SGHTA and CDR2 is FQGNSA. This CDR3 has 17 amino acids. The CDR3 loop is CASSLFLAGGSTDTQYF. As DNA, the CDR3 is TGTGCCAGCAGCTTATTTCTAGCGGGGGGAAGCACAGATACGCAGTATTTT.

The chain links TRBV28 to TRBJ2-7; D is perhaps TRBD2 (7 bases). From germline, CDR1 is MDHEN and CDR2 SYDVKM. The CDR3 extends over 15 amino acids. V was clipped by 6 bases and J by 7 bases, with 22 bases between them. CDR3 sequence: CASSLGGAPLREQYV. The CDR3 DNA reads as TGTGCCAGCAGCCTTGGGGGGGCACCTCTAAGGGAGCAGTACGTC.

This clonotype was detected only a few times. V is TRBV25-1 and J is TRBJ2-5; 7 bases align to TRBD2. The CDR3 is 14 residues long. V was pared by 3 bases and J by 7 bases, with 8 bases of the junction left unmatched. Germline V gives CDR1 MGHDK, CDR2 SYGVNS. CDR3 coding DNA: TGTGCCAGCAGTGATCCTAGCGGCGGGCGGACCCAGTACTTC. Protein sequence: CASSDPSGGRTQYF.

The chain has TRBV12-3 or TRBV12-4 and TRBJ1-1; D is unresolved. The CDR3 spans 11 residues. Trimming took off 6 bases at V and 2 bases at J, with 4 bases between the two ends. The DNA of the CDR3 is TGTGCCAGCAGGACAAACACTGAAGCTTTCTTT. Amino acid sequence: CASRTNTEAFF.

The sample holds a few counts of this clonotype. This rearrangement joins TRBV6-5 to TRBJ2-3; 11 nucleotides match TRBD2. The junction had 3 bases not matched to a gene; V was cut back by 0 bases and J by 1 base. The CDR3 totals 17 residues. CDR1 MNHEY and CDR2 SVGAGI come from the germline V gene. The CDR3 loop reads CASSYSPTSGGTDTQYF. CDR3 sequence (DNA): TGTGCCAGCAGTTACTCGCCGACTAGCGGGGGCACAGATACGCAGTATTTT.

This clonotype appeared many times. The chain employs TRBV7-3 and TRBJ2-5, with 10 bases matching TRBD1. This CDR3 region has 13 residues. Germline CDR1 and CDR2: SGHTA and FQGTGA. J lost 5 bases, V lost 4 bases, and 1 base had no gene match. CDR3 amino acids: CASSSDRGETQYF. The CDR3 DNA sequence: TGTGCCAGCAGCTCGGACAGGGGGGAGACCCAGTACTTC. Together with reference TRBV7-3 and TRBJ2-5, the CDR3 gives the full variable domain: GAGVSQTPSNKVTEKGKYVELRCDPISGHTALYWYRQSLGQGPEFLIYFQGTGAADDSGLPNDRFFAVRPEGSVSTLKIQRTERGDSAVYLCASSSDRGETQYFGPGTRLLVL.

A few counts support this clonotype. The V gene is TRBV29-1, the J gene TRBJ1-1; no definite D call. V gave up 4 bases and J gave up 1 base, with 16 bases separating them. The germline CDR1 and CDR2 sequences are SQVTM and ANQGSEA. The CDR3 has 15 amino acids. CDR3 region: CSVVYRGAWNTEAFF. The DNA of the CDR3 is TGCAGCGTTGTTTACCGAGGCGCGTGGAACACTGAAGCTTTCTTT.

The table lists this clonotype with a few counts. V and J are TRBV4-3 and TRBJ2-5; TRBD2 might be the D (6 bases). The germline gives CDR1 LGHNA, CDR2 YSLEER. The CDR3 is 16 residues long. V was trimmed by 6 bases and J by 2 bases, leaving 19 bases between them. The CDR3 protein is CASRRSWGVSQETQYF. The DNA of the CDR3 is TGCGCCAGCAGAAGGTCGTGGGGGGTGTCACAAGAGACCCAGTACTTC.

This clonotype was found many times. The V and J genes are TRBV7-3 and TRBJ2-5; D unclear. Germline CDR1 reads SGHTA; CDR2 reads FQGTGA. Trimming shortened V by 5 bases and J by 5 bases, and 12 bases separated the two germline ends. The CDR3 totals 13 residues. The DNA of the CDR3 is TGTGCCAGCAGCCCCGCCGCGACGGAGACCCAGTACTTC. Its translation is CASSPAATETQYF.

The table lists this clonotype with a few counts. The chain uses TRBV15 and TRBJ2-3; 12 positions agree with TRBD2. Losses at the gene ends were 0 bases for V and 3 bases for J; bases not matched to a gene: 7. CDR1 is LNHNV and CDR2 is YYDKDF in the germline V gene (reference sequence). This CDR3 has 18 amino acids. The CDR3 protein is CATSRDHLLAGGTDTQYF. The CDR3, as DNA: TGTGCCACCAGCAGAGACCACCTGCTAGCGGGGGGGACAGATACGCAGTATTTT.

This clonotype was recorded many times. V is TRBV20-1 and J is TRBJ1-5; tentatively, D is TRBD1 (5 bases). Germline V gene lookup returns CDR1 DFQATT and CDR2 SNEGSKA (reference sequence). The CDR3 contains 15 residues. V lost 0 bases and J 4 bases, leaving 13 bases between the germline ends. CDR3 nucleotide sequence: TGCAGTGCTAGAGAGGTAGGGGATTGGAATCAGCCCCAGCATTTT. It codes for CSAREVGDWNQPQHF.